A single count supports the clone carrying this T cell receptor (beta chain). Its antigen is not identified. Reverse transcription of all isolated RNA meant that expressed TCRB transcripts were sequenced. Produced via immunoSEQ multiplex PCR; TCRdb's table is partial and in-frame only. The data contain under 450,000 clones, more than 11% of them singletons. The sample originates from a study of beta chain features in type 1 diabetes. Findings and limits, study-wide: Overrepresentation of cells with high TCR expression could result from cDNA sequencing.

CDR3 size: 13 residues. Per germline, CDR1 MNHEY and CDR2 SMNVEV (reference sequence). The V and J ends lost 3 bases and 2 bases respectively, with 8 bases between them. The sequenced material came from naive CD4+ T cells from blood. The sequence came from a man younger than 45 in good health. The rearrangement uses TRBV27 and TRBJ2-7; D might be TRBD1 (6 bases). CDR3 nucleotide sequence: TGTGCCAGCAGTTTGCAGGGGCCCTACGAGCAGTACTTC. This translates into CASSLQGPYEQYF.